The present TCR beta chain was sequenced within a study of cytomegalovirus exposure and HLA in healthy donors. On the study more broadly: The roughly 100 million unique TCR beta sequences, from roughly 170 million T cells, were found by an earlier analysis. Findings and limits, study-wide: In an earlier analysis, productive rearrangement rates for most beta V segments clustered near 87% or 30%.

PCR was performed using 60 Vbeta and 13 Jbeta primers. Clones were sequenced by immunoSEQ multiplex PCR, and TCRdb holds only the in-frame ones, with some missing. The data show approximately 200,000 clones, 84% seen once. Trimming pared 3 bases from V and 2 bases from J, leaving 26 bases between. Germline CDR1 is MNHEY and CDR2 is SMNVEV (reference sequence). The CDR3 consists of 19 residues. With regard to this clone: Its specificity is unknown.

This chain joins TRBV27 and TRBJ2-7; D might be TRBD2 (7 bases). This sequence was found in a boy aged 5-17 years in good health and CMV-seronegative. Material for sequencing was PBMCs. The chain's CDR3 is CASSLGGGFKRADAYEQYF. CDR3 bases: TGTGCCAGCAGTTTGGGAGGGGGTTTTAAGCGGGCGGACGCCTACGAGCAGTACTTC.